The 30 T cell receptor beta chains in this list originate from one sample, sequenced in a study of blood T cell repertoires in COVID-19. The protocol was immunoSEQ multiplex PCR, while the TCRdb copy is restricted to in-frame clones and leaves out a portion. Of about 300,000 clones in the sample, around 86% were seen once. Source material: PBMCs or T cells enriched from blood (not recorded which). These receptors were collected from a woman aged 18-29 years who had recovered from COVID-19.

The chain carries TRBV18 and TRBJ1-5, with TRBD1 identical over 7 bases. This CDR3 region has 13 residues. V dropped 5 bases and J dropped 4; count of bases not matched to a gene: 2. CDR1 is KGHSH and CDR2 is LQKENI in the germline V gene. The CDR3 here is CASSKQGNQPQHF. The DNA for the CDR3 is TGTGCCAGCTCAAAACAGGGGAATCAGCCCCAGCATTTT.

The chain couples TRBV7-9 to TRBJ1-2; possibly TRBD1 for D (6 bases). The CDR3 runs to 15 residues. Trimming pared 7 bases from V and 4 bases from J, leaving 19 bases between. Germline V gives CDR1 SEHNR, CDR2 FQNEAQ (reference sequence). CDR3 region: CASKKTGQKIYGYTF. CDR3 DNA: TGTGCCAGCAAGAAGACTGGACAGAAAATCTATGGCTACACCTTC.

Details on this clone: The same CDR3 is also encoded by other DNA sequences in this sample. The chain is built from TRBV19 and TRBJ1-1, with unresolved D. The length of the CDR3 is 13 residues. V was shortened by 2 bases and J by 1 base, with 5 bases between the two germline ends. Germline assignment: CDR1 LNHDA and CDR2 SQIVND (reference sequence). The DNA of the CDR3 is TGTGCCAGTAGTATATCAGGGAACACTGAAGCTTTCTTT. Its translation is CASSISGNTEAFF.

V is TRBV7-6 and J is TRBJ1-1; no reliable D call. V was pared by 7 bases and J by 2 bases, with 14 bases between. Per the germline V gene, CDR1 is SGHVS and CDR2 is FNYEAQ. The CDR3 spans 14 residues. The CDR3 DNA reads TGTGCCAGCACCGTCTCTCGGGGAAACACTGAAGCTTTCTTT. It encodes CASTVSRGNTEAFF.

J is TRBJ1-2 and V is TRBV30, with a weak D call TRBD1 (6 bases). This CDR3 spans 13 amino acids. CDR1 GTSNPN and CDR2 SVGIG come from the germline V gene (reference sequence). The CDR3 DNA sequence: TGTGCGGAGAACAGGGAATCGTACTATGGCTACACCTTC. It yields the protein CAENRESYYGYTF.

V is TRBV10-3 and J is TRBJ1-3; a possible D gene is TRBD1 (5 bases). The CDR3 has 12 amino acids. CDR1 is ENHRY, CDR2 SYGVKD, per germline. Deletions cut 6 bases from V and 10 bases from J, with 13 bases between. CDR3: CAISREGTTIYF. The CDR3 DNA reads TGTGCCATCAGCCGAGAGGGGACTACCATATATTTT.

The chain recombines TRBV27 with TRBJ2-7; D gene uncertain. Germline V gene data show CDR1 as MNHEY and CDR2 as SMNVEV (reference sequence). CDR3 length: 13 amino acids. V was cut by 4 bases and J by 3 bases, with 10 bases left in between. The CDR3 is CASSSRNLYEQYF. For the CDR3, the DNA is TGTGCCAGCAGTTCCAGAAACCTCTACGAGCAGTACTTC.

This clone has a single count. The sample holds other DNA sequences that translate to the same CDR3. The chain carries TRBV7-9 and TRBJ2-7, with 14 bases aligning to TRBD2. V gave up 5 bases and J gave up 4 bases; unmatched junction bases: 4. Germline CDR1 and CDR2: SEHNR and FQNEAQ (reference sequence). CDR3 length: 15 residues. CDR3 sequence (DNA): TGTGCCAGCAGCCCGAGGACTAGCGGGGGGTACGAGCAGTACTTC. Encoded protein: CASSPRTSGGYEQYF.

This clone is a singleton in its sample. V usage is TRBV18 and J usage is TRBJ2-1; D is uncertain. CDR3 length: 14 residues. Trimming cost V 3 bases and J 5 bases, with 11 bases left between them. CDR1 and CDR2 from the germline V gene are KGHSH and LQKENI. The CDR3 coding sequence is TGTGCCAGCTCACCGAAGGTAGAGGACAATGAGCAGTTCTTC. This translates into CASSPKVEDNEQFF.

This clone was seen once. The J gene is TRBJ2-7, the V gene TRBV4-1, with 10 bases that match TRBD1. The V and J ends lost 1 base and 9 bases, in that order; junction bases with no gene match: 12. The CDR3 has 16 residues. Germline loops: CDR1 MGHRA, CDR2 YSYEKL. CDR3 region: CASSQGEGQGSKGQYF. The CDR3 bases are TGCGCCAGCAGCCAAGGCGAGGGACAGGGGAGTAAAGGGCAGTACTTC.

This sequence joins TRBV3-1 (or the pseudogene TRBV3-2) and TRBJ2-7; D possibly corresponds to TRBD2 (6 bases). CDR1 and CDR2 (germline): LGHDT, YNNKEL (reference sequence). CDR3 length: 13 amino acids. Trimming left V 9 bases short and J 3 bases short, with 15 bases between. CDR3 coding DNA: TGTGCCAGTAGTGGAGGGGAACTCTACGAGCAGTACTTC. Its protein product is CASSGGELYEQYF.

In this sample, this clone turned up a few times. The chain has TRBV2 and TRBJ1-5; TRBD1 aligns across 7 bases. V was clipped by 0 bases and J by 3 bases; unmatched bases: 2. The CDR3 spans 15 residues. Germline CDR1 SNHLY, CDR2 FYNNEI. DNA of the CDR3: TGTGCCAGCAGTGAAGCGGGACAGAACAATCAGCCCCAGCATTTT. It yields the protein CASSEAGQNNQPQHF. Based on the CDR3 plus reference TRBV2 and TRBJ1-5, the full variable domain is EPEVTQTPSHQVTQMGQEVILRCVPISNHLYFYWYRQILGQKVEFLVSFYNNEISEKSEIFDDQFSVERPDGSNFTLKIRSTKLEDSAMYFCASSEAGQNNQPQHFGDGTRLSIL.

J is TRBJ2-3 and V is TRBV19, with no clear D. Between the trimmed V and J ends, which lost 4 bases and 0 bases, there was a span of 8 bases. The CDR3 is made up of 14 amino acids. The V gene's germline CDR1 is LNHDA and CDR2 SQIVND (reference sequence). This chain's CDR3 is CASSKAGSTDTQYF. CDR3 coding DNA: TGTGCCAGTAGTAAGGCAGGCAGCACAGATACGCAGTATTTT.

V gene TRBV29-1 combines with J gene TRBJ2-3, with unresolved D. V dropped 5 bases and J dropped 2 bases, with 5 bases sitting between them. Per the germline V gene, CDR1 is SQVTM and CDR2 is ANQGSEA. The CDR3 is made up of 11 amino acids. The CDR3 region has the DNA TGCAGCGTTCTTATCACAGATACGCAGTATTTT. This codes for CSVLITDTQYF.

This sequence joins TRBV12-3 or TRBV12-4 and TRBJ2-7; no clear D gene. This CDR3 comprises 12 residues. V lost 5 bases and J 3 bases, leaving 8 bases between the germline ends. CDR3 nucleotides: TGTGCCAGCAGTCAAGCCGGCTACGAGCAGTACTTC. Amino acid sequence: CASSQAGYEQYF.

This chain connects TRBV20-1 to TRBJ2-5; D is uncertain. V lost 3 bases and J 5 bases, leaving 13 bases between the germline ends. The CDR3 sequence is 13 residues long. Germline loops: CDR1 DFQATT, CDR2 SNEGSKA (reference sequence). CDR3 coding DNA: TGCAGTGCTAGTCGTGTGGCCGTGGAGACCCAGTACTTC. Residues: CSASRVAVETQYF.

V usage is TRBV30 and J usage is TRBJ2-1; D possibly corresponds to TRBD2 (5 bases). CDR3 length equals 14 residues. V lost 1 base to trimming and J lost 0 bases, with 7 bases between them. Per the germline V gene, CDR1 is GTSNPN and CDR2 is SVGIG (reference sequence). The CDR3 here is CAWSERSSYNEQFF. The DNA of the CDR3 is TGTGCCTGGAGTGAGCGGAGCTCCTACAATGAGCAGTTCTTC.

This clone was observed a single time. The rearrangement links TRBV27 to TRBJ1-4, with D hard to call. V was cut by 4 bases and J by 5 bases, with 14 bases left in between. Germline loops: CDR1 MNHEY, CDR2 SMNVEV (reference sequence). The CDR3 consists of 15 residues. The CDR3 DNA sequence: TGTGCCAGCAGTTCCCGACACCTTAGGAATGAAAAACTGTTTTTT. Protein product: CASSSRHLRNEKLFF. The whole variable domain, remainder taken from reference TRBV27 and TRBJ1-4, is EAQVTQNPRYLITVTGKKLTVTCSQNMNHEYMSWYRQDPGLGLRQIYYSMNVEVTDKGDVPEGYKVSRKEKRNFPLILESPSPNQTSLYFCASSSRHLRNEKLFFGSGTQLSVL.

The chain couples TRBV18 to TRBJ2-2; 8 bases agree with TRBD2. CDR1 and CDR2 (germline): KGHSH, LQKENI. The CDR3 is 14 amino acids. V dropped 8 bases and J dropped 1; count of bases not matched to a gene: 3. The CDR3 DNA is TGTGCCAGCCGCCTAGCGGGGAACACCGGGGAGCTGTTTTTT. Protein sequence: CASRLAGNTGELFF.

The chain is built from TRBV5-1 and TRBJ1-5, with D maybe TRBD1 (5 bases). The germline V and J ends were trimmed by 4 bases and 4 bases, with 15 bases remaining between them. The CDR3 runs to 15 residues. From germline, CDR1 is SGHRS and CDR2 YFSETQ. CDR3 in DNA: TGCGCCAGCAGCCCGAACTCTGGGGGGAATCAGCCCCAGCATTTT. Its protein product is CASSPNSGGNQPQHF.

This clone has only a few counts. This chain uses TRBV19 with TRBJ1-5; D may be TRBD1 (5 bases). The V gene's germline CDR1 is LNHDA and CDR2 SQIVND (reference sequence). Between the trimmed V and J ends, which lost 6 bases and 8 bases, there was a span of 14 bases. CDR3 length: 13 amino acids. The CDR3 DNA reads as TGTGCCAGTAGACTGGGGGGTATTAAGCCCCAGCATTTT. Its protein is CASRLGGIKPQHF.

The chain recombines TRBV5-1 with TRBJ1-4, with TRBD1 matching 7 bases. Germline CDR1 is SGHRS and CDR2 is YFSETQ. The CDR3 is 13 amino acids. The junction had 5 bases not matched to a gene; V was cut back by 4 bases and J by 8 bases. The CDR3 is CASSQGQEEKLFF. The CDR3 nucleotides are TGCGCCAGCAGCCAAGGACAGGAGGAAAAACTGTTTTTT.

The genes are TRBV29-1 and TRBJ2-7; 11 bases fit TRBD2. The trim removed 6 bases at V and 5 bases at J, leaving 6 bases unmatched. The CDR3 is 13 amino acids. The germline CDR1 and CDR2 sequences are SQVTM and ANQGSEA. CDR3 DNA: TGCAGCGTCCAAACTAGCGGGAGCAACGAGCAGTACTTC. This codes for CSVQTSGSNEQYF.

This clone was recorded only once. The rearrangement links TRBV19 to TRBJ1-1, with 8 bases aligning to TRBD1. Germline V gene data show CDR1 as LNHDA and CDR2 as SQIVND (reference sequence). The V segment lost 7 bases and the J segment 1 base; nucleotides outside the gene matches: 8. This CDR3 comprises 15 residues. The CDR3 sequence: CASIQGTGRNTEAFF. CDR3 sequence (DNA): TGTGCCAGTATTCAGGGGACAGGCAGGAACACTGAAGCTTTCTTT.

V gene TRBV7-8 combines with J gene TRBJ2-7; 9 bases match TRBD2. This CDR3 is built from 14 residues. V was clipped by 4 bases and J by 0 bases; unmatched bases: 1. Germline V lookup: CDR1 SGHVS, CDR2 FQNEAQ. The DNA of the CDR3 is TGTGCCAGCAGCTCTAGCGGGACCTCCTACGAGCAGTACTTC. Residues: CASSSSGTSYEQYF.

The genes are TRBV27 and TRBJ2-2; no firm D call. Trimming shortened V by 1 base and J by 2 bases, and 8 bases separated the two germline ends. Germline-derived CDR1 and CDR2 are MNHEY and SMNVEV (reference sequence). This CDR3 has 15 amino acids. The CDR3 nucleotides are TGTGCCAGCAGTTTATACATGATCAACACCGGGGAGCTGTTTTTT. Translation: CASSLYMINTGELFF.

This clone was seen more than once but under ten times. V usage is TRBV3-1 (or the pseudogene TRBV3-2) and J usage is TRBJ1-2; 9 nucleotides line up with TRBD1. The germline CDR1 and CDR2 sequences are LGHDT and YNNKEL (reference sequence). The CDR3 consists of 15 residues. Unmatched junction bases numbered 2, after V lost 1 base and J lost 2 bases. CDR3 nucleotides: TGTGCCAGCAGCCAAGCCGGGACAGGGAACTATGGCTACACCTTC. This translates into CASSQAGTGNYGYTF.

The chain links TRBV28 to TRBJ2-3; TRBD2 aligns across 7 bases. Germline V CDR1 and CDR2: MDHEN, SYDVKM. This CDR3 contains 16 residues. Trimming removed 0 bases from V and 0 bases from J; junction bases left unmatched: 3. CDR3 amino acids: CASSLWAGASTDTQYF. CDR3 nucleotides: TGTGCCAGCAGTTTATGGGCGGGAGCTAGCACAGATACGCAGTATTTT. Full variable domain (missing parts from reference TRBV28 and TRBJ2-3): DVKVTQSSRYLVKRTGEKVFLECVQDMDHENMFWYRQDPGLGLRLIYFSYDVKMKEKGDIPEGYSVSREKKERFSLILESASTNQTSMYLCASSLWAGASTDTQYFGPGTRLTVL.

J is TRBJ2-7 and V is TRBV30; D remains ambiguous. V lost 5 bases, J lost 3 bases, and 17 bases lay in between. The V gene's germline CDR1 is GTSNPN and CDR2 SVGIG (reference sequence). This CDR3 contains 14 residues. Written as DNA, the CDR3 is TGTGCCTGGGAAGGTGTAGCTGCCCACTACGAGCAGTACTTC. Translating gives CAWEGVAAHYEQYF.

The chain uses TRBV19 and TRBJ1-4; a possible D gene is TRBD1 (5 bases). Germline assignment: CDR1 LNHDA and CDR2 SQIVND (reference sequence). The V and J ends lost 5 bases and 0 bases respectively, with 13 bases between them. This CDR3 has 16 residues. CDR3 sequence: CASSSGLTPTNEKLFF. CDR3 nucleotides: TGTGCCAGTAGTTCGGGACTCACTCCAACTAATGAAAAACTGTTTTTT.